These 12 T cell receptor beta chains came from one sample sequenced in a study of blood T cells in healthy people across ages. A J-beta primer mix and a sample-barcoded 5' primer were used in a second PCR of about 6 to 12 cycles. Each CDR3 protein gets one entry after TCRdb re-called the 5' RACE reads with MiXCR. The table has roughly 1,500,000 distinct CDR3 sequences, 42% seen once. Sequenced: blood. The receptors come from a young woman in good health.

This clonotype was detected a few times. The CDR3 DNA reads as TGTGCCAGCACTAGGAGCCAGCTCGGCTATGGCTACACCTTC. Encoded protein: CASTRSQLGYGYTF. The chain uses TRBV7-9 and TRBJ1-2, with no clear D. The CDR3 has 14 amino acids. The V gene lost 7 bases and the J gene lost 4 bases, with 16 bases spanning the gap. The germline CDR1 and CDR2 sequences are SEHNR and FQNEAQ (reference sequence).

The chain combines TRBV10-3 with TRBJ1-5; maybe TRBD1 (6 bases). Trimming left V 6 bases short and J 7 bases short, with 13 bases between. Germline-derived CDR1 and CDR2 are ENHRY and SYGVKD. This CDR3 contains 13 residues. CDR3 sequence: CAIREDSTQPQHF. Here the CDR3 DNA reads TGTGCCATCAGGGAGGACAGCACCCAGCCCCAGCATTTT.

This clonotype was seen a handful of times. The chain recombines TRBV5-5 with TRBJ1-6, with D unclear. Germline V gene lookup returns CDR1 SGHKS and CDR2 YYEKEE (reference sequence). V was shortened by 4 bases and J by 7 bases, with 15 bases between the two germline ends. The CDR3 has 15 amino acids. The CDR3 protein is CASSPGPEGNSPLHF. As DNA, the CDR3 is TGTGCCAGCAGCCCAGGACCCGAAGGGAATTCACCCCTCCACTTT.

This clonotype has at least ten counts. CDR3 nucleotide sequence: TGTGCCAGCAGTTCCTTAGGCGGGTTCCAGTATTTT. Translation: CASSSLGGFQYF. The J gene is TRBJ2-3, the V gene TRBV27, with a tentative D call TRBD2 (5 bases). This CDR3 comprises 12 residues. Germline-derived CDR1 and CDR2 are MNHEY and SMNVEV (reference sequence). V gave up 4 bases and J gave up 12 bases, with 14 bases separating them.

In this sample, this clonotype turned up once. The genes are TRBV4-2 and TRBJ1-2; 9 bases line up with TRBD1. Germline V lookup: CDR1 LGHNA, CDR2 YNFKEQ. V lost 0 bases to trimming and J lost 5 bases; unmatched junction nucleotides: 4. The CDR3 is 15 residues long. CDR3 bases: TGTGCCAGCAGCCAAGAAACAGGGGGCGTATATGGCTACACCTTC. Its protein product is CASSQETGGVYGYTF.

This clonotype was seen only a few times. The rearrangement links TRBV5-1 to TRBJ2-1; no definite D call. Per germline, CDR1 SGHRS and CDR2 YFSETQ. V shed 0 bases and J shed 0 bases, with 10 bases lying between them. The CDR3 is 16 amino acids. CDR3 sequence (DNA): TGCGCCAGCAGCTTGGAGGCGCCCAGCTCCTACAATGAGCAGTTCTTC. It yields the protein CASSLEAPSSYNEQFF.

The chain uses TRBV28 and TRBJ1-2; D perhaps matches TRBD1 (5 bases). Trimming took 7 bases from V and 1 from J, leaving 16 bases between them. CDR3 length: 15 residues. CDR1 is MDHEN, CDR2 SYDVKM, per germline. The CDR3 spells CASTPGGSFNYGYTF. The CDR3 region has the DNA TGTGCCAGCACGCCGGGGGGATCATTTAACTATGGCTACACCTTC.

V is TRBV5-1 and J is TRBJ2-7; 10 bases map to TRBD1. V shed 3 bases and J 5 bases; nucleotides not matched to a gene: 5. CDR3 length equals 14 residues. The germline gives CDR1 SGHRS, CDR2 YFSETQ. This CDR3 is CASSYRQGAHEQYF. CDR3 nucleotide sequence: TGCGCCAGCAGCTACAGACAGGGGGCCCACGAGCAGTACTTC.

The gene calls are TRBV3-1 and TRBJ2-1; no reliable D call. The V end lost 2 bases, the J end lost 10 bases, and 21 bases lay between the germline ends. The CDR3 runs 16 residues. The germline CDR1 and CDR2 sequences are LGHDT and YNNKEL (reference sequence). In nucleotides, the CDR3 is TGTGCCAGCAGCCAAATAGCTGTCAGTCTGGGTAGCGAGCAGTTCTTC. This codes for CASSQIAVSLGSEQFF.

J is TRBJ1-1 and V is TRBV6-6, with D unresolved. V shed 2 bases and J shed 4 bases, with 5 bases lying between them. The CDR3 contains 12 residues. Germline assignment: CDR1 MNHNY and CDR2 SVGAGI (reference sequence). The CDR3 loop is CASSYVSTEAFF. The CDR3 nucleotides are TGTGCCAGCAGTTACGTAAGCACTGAAGCTTTCTTT.

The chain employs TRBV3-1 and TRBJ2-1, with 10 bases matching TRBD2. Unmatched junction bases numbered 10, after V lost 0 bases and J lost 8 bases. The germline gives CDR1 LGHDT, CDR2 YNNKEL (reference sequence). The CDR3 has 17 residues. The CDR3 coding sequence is TGTGCCAGCAGCCAAGATTGGTCTAGCGGGAGTAGGTATGAGCAGTTCTTC. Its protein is CASSQDWSSGSRYEQFF.

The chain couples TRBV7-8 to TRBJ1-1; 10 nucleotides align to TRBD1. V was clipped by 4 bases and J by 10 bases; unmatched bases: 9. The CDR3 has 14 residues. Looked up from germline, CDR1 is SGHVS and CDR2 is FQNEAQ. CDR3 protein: CASSYADRGAGAFF. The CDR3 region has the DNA TGTGCCAGCAGCTATGCGGACAGGGGGGCAGGAGCTTTCTTT.